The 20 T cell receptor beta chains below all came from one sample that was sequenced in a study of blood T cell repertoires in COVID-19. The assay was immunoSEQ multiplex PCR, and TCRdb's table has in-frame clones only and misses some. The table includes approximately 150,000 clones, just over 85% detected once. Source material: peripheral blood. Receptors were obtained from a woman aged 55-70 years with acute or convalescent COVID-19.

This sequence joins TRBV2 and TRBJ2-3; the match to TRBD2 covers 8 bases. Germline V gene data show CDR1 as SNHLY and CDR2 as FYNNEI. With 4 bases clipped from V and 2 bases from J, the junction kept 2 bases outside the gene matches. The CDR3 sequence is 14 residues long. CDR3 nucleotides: TGTGCCAGCAGTGGACTAGCGAACACAGATACGCAGTATTTT. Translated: CASSGLANTDTQYF.

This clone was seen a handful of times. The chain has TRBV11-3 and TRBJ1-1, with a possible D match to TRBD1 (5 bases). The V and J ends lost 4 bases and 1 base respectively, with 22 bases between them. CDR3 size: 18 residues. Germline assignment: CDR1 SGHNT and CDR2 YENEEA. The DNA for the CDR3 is TGTGCCAGCAGCTCTTCCGGGGGGACCAGGGTTCAGAACACTGAAGCTTTCTTT. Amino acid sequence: CASSSSGGTRVQNTEAFF.

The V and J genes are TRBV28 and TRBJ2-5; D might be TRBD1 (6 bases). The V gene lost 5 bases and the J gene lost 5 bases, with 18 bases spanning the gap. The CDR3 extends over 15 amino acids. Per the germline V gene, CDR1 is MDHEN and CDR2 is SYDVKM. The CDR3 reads CASSPPAGQGETQYF. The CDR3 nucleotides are TGTGCCAGCAGTCCCCCTGCGGGTCAGGGGGAGACCCAGTACTTC.

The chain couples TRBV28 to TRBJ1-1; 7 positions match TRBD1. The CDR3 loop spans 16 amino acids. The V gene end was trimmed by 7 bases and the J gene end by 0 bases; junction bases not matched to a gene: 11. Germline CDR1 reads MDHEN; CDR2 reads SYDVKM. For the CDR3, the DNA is TGTGCCAGCATGTATCCGCCAGGGGGAATGAACACTGAAGCTTTCTTT. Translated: CASMYPPGGMNTEAFF.

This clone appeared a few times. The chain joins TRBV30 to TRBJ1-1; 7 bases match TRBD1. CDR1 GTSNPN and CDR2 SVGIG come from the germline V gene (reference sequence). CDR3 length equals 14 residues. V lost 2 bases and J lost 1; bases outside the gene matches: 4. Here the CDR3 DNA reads TGTGCCTGGAGTCGACGGACAGGGAACACTGAAGCTTTCTTT. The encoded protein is CAWSRRTGNTEAFF.

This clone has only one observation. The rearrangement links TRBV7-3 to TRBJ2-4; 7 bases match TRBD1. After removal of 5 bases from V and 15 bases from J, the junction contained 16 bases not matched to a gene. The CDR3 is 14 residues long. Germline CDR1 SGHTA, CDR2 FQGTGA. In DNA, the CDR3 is TGTGCCAGCAGCCCCACACACAGGGGAAGTACGGCGTACTTC. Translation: CASSPTHRGSTAYF.

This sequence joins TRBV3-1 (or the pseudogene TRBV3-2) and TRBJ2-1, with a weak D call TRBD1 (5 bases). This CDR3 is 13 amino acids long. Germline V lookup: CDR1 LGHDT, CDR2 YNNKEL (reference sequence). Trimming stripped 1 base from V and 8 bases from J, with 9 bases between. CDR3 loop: CASSQVGVHEQFF. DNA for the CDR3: TGTGCCAGCAGCCAAGTAGGGGTCCATGAGCAGTTCTTC.

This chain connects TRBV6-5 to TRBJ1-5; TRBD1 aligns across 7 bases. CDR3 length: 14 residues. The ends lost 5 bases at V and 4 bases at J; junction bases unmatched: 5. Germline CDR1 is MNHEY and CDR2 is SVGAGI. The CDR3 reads CASSRDRRNQPQHF. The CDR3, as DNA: TGTGCCAGCAGTCGGGACAGAAGAAATCAGCCCCAGCATTTT.

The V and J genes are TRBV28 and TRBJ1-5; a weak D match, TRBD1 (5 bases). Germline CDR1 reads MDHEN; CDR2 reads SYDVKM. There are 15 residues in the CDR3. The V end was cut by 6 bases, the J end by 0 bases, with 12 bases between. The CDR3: CASRPQVYSNQPQHF. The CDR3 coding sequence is TGTGCCAGCAGGCCACAGGTTTATAGCAATCAGCCCCAGCATTTT. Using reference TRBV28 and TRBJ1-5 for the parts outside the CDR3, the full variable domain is DVKVTQSSRYLVKRTGEKVFLECVQDMDHENMFWYRQDPGLGLRLIYFSYDVKMKEKGDIPEGYSVSREKKERFSLILESASTNQTSMYLCASRPQVYSNQPQHFGDGTRLSIL.

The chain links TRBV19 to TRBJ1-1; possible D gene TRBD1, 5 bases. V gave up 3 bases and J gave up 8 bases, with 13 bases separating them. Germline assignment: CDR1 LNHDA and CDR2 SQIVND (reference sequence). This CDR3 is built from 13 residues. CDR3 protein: CASSMGRGDEAFF. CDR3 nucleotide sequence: TGTGCCAGTAGTATGGGTCGGGGGGACGAAGCTTTCTTT.

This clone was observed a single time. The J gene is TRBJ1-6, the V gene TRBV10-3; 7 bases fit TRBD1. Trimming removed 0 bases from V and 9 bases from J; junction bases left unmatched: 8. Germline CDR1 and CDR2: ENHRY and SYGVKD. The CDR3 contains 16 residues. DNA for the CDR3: TGTGCCATCAGTGAGTCGAAAGGGGGCGAAGGTTCACCCCTCCACTTT. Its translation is CAISESKGGEGSPLHF.

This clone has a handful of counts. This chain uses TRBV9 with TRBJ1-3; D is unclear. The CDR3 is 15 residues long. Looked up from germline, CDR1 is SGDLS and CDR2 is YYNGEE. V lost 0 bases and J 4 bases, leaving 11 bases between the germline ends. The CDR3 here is CASSVGQTSGNTIYF. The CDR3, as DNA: TGTGCCAGCAGCGTAGGGCAGACTTCCGGAAACACCATATATTTT.

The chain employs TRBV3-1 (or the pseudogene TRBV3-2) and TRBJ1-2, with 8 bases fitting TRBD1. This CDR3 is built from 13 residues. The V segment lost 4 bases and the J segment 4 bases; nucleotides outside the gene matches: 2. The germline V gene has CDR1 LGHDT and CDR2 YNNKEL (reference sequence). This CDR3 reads CASSLGTGYGYTF. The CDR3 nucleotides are TGTGCCAGCAGCCTGGGGACAGGCTATGGCTACACCTTC.

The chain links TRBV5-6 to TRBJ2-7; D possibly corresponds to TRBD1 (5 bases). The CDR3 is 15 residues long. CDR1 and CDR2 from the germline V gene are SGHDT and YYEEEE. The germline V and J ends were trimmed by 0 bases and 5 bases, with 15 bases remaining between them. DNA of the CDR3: TGTGCCAGCAGCTTGGGGCCAGGGTATCTGGACGAGCAGTACTTC. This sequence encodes CASSLGPGYLDEQYF.

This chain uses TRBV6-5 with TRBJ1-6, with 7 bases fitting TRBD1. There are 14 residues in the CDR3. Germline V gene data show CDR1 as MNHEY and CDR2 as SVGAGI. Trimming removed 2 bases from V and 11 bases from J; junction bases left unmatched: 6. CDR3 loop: CASSYDRERTPLHF. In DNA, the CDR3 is TGTGCCAGCAGTTACGACAGGGAAAGGACACCCCTCCACTTT.

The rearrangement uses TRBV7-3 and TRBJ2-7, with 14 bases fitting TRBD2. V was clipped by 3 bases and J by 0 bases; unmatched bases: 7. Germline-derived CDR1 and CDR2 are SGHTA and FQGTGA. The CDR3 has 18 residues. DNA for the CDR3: TGTGCCAGCAGCTTGGCGAGGACTAGCGGGAGGACCTCCTACGAGCAGTACTTC. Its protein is CASSLARTSGRTSYEQYF. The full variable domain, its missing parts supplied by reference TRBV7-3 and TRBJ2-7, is GAGVSQTPSNKVTEKGKYVELRCDPISGHTALYWYRQSLGQGPEFLIYFQGTGAADDSGLPNDRFFAVRPEGSVSTLKIQRTERGDSAVYLCASSLARTSGRTSYEQYFGPGTRLTVT.

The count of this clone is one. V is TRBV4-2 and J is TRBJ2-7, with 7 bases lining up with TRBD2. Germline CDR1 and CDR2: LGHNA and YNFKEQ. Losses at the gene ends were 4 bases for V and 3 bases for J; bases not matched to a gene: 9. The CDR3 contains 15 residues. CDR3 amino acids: CASSPYSGDYYEQYF. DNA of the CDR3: TGTGCCAGCAGCCCCTACTCGGGGGACTACTACGAGCAGTACTTC.

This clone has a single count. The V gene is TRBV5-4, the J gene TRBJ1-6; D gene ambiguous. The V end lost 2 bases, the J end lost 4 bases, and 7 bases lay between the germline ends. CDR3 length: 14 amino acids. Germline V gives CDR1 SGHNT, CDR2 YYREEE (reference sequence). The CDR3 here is CASSFGLYNSPLHF. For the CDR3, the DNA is TGTGCCAGCAGCTTTGGGCTTTATAATTCACCCCTCCACTTT. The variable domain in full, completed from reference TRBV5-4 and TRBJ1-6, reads ETGVTQSPTHLIKTRGQQVTLRCSSQSGHNTVSWYQQALGQGPQFIFQYYREEENGRGNFPPRFSGLQFPNYSSELNVNALELDDSALYLCASSFGLYNSPLHFGNGTRLTVT.

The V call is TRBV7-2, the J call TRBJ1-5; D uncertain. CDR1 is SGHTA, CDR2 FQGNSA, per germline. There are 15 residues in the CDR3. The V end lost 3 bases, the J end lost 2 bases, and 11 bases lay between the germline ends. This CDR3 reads CASSFSGSGNQPQHF. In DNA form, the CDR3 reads TGTGCCAGCAGCTTCTCCGGTAGTGGCAATCAGCCCCAGCATTTT.

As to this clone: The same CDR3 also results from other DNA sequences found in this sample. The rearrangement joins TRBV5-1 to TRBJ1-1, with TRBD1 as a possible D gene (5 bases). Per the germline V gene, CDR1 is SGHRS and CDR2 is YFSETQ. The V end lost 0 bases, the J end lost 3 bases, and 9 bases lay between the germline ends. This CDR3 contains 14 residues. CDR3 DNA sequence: TGCGCCAGCAGCTTGGACGGGGGGGACACTGAAGCTTTCTTT. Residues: CASSLDGGDTEAFF.